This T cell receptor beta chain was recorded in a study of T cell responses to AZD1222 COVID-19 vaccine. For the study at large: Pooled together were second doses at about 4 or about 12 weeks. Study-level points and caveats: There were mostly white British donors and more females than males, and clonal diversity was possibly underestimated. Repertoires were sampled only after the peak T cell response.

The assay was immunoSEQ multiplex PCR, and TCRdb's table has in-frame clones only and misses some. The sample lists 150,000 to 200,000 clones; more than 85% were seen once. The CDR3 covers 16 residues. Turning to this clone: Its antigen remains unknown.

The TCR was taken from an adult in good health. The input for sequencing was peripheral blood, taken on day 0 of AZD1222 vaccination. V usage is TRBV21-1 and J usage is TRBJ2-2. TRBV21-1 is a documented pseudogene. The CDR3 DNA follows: TGTGCCAGCAGCAAAGAACGGCACTTGAACACCGGGGAGCTGTTTTTT. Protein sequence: CASSKERHLNTGELFF.